This TCR beta chain was sequenced for a study of beta chain features in type 1 diabetes. Whole-study findings and limits: TCRB CDR3s from Type 1 diabetes patients were moderately but significantly shorter in all four CD4+ subsets. More deletions and fewer insertions at VDJ junctions were seen in type 1 diabetes patients.

CDR1 and CDR2 (germline): MNHEY, SMNVEV (reference sequence). The trim removed 3 bases at V and 3 bases at J, leaving 8 bases unmatched. This CDR3 is built from 15 residues. Expressed TCRB transcripts got sequenced, as all isolated RNA was reverse transcribed. The repertoire was sequenced with immunoSEQ multiplex PCR; TCRdb's copy has only in-frame clones and lacks some. The sample consists of about 700,000 clones, 13% of them appearing once. Concerning this clone itself: Its antigen is not identified.

The receptor was isolated from a man aged 18 to 30 with type 1 diabetes. J is TRBJ2-7 and V is TRBV27; 7 nucleotides align to TRBD1. Sequenced: naive CD4+ T cells from blood. The CDR3 here is CASSFLGTAHYEQYF. Here the CDR3 DNA reads TGTGCCAGCAGTTTCCTCGGGACAGCCCACTACGAGCAGTACTTC.